This T cell receptor beta chain was documented in a study of blood T cell repertoires in COVID-19. About the research overall: Samples representing acute and convalescent COVID-19 were sourced from the United States, Italy and Spain. Sources were T cells, B-cell-depleted T cells, or PBMCs; the material itself was cDNA or gDNA.

Per the original methods: Reference gene primer amplification gave estimated nucleated cell counts. Sequenced by immunoSEQ multiplex PCR; TCRdb stores in-frame clones only, minus some. V, J and clone size derive from that table, while D and trimming were established from the DNA sequence. This table holds about 300,000 clones, about 88% found once. The germline V gene has CDR1 LGHNA and CDR2 YSLEER. Trimming at V came to 4 bases and at J to 2 bases, leaving 13 bases not matched to a gene. CDR3 size: 19 residues. This clonotype was obtained from a man between 65 and 85 years old with acute or convalescent COVID-19. Sequenced sample: peripheral blood. This chain joins TRBV4-3 and TRBJ2-2, with 10 nucleotides matching TRBD2. The CDR3 here is CASSPRVAGGDFNTGELFF. CDR3 coding DNA: TGCGCCAGCAGCCCAAGAGTAGCGGGGGGAGATTTCAACACCGGGGAGCTGTTTTTT.